One and the same sample provided the 27 T cell receptor beta chains below, sequenced in a study of CD8 T cells in Susac syndrome. When the RNA was reverse transcribed, random hexamers were used with an input of roughly 0.5 to 1 ug. TCRdb re-derived calls from the immunoSEQ multiplex PCR reads in MiXCR, one entry per CDR3 protein. The sample shows 250,000 to 300,000 distinct CDR3 sequences, 85% of them seen only once. The sequencing input was CD8+ T cells from PBMCs. These receptors were collected from a human donor with multiple sclerosis.

The table lists this clonotype with a few counts. The chain employs TRBV6-5 and TRBJ2-1, with D hard to call. Germline CDR1 is MNHEY and CDR2 is SVGAGI. V lost 6 bases and J 3 bases, leaving 15 bases between the germline ends. This CDR3 contains 15 residues. CDR3 nucleotide sequence: TGTGCCAGCAGCTCACGATCGTATCTCTACAATGAGCAGTTCTTC. Amino acids: CASSSRSYLYNEQFF.

The V gene is TRBV4-3, the J gene TRBJ2-7; 8 bases match TRBD2. V gave up 4 bases and J gave up 6 bases; unmatched junction bases: 5. Germline V gives CDR1 LGHNA, CDR2 YSLEER. This CDR3 comprises 13 residues. CDR3 in DNA: TGCGCCAGCAGCCCGGGACTAGTGAGCGAGCAGTACTTC. This gives the protein CASSPGLVSEQYF.

V usage is TRBV19 and J usage is TRBJ1-1; D is ambiguous. This CDR3 is 14 amino acids long. Deletions cut 0 bases from V and 1 base from J, with 6 bases between. Germline-derived CDR1 and CDR2 are LNHDA and SQIVND (reference sequence). CDR3 sequence (DNA): TGTGCCAGTAGTATAGACCGACCGAACACTGAAGCTTTCTTT. Protein: CASSIDRPNTEAFF.

The V and J genes are TRBV6-4 and TRBJ2-3, with 10 bases matching TRBD1. Germline V gives CDR1 MRHNA, CDR2 SNTAGT. V trimming: 3 bases; J trimming: 4 bases; junction bases outside the gene matches: 4. This CDR3 region has 15 residues. This CDR3 reads CASSDGTGESDTQYF. CDR3 DNA: TGTGCCAGCAGTGATGGGACAGGGGAATCAGATACGCAGTATTTT.

This chain links TRBV20-1 with TRBJ2-4; tentatively, D is TRBD2 (6 bases). The CDR3 covers 16 residues. CDR1 and CDR2 (germline): DFQATT, SNEGSKA (reference sequence). Trimming shortened V by 0 bases and J by 0 bases, and 12 bases separated the two germline ends. CDR3 sequence (DNA): TGCAGTGCTAGAGATGGTCCGGGAGCAGCCAAAAACATTCAGTACTTC. Its translation: CSARDGPGAAKNIQYF.

This chain uses TRBV10-3 with TRBJ2-7; TRBD2 is a possible D gene (5 bases). CDR3 size: 14 residues. Between the trimmed V and J ends, which lost 3 bases and 5 bases, there was a span of 14 bases. Germline assignment: CDR1 ENHRY and CDR2 SYGVKD. CDR3 in amino acids: CAISEGGRGDEQYF. CDR3 coding DNA: TGTGCCATCAGTGAAGGAGGTCGTGGGGACGAGCAGTACTTC.

The genes are TRBV24-1 and TRBJ2-7, with D tentatively TRBD2 (6 bases). Trimming cost V 0 bases and J 9 bases, with 14 bases left between them. The CDR3 runs to 14 residues. In germline, CDR1 is KGHDR, CDR2 SFDVKD. The CDR3 protein is CATSDLRGSGRQYF. For the CDR3, the DNA is TGTGCCACCAGTGATTTGCGGGGGAGTGGGCGGCAGTACTTC.

CDR3 sequence (DNA): TGTGCCAGCAGCGGGGGACTAGCGCCGACCAATGAGCAGTTCTTC. Its translation: CASSGGLAPTNEQFF. The chain is built from TRBV13 and TRBJ2-1, with TRBD2 matching 10 bases. Germline CDR1 reads PRHDT; CDR2 reads FYEKMQ (reference sequence). This CDR3 is 15 amino acids long. V shed 5 bases and J 6 bases; nucleotides not matched to a gene: 7.

The V gene is TRBV27, the J gene TRBJ2-7; D not resolved. Trimming left V 6 bases short and J 1 base short, with 10 bases between. This CDR3 comprises 13 residues. The germline gives CDR1 MNHEY, CDR2 SMNVEV (reference sequence). The CDR3 protein is CASSMMGSYEQYF. CDR3 sequence (DNA): TGTGCCAGCAGCATGATGGGGTCCTACGAGCAGTACTTC.

The chain links TRBV5-1 to TRBJ2-7; D possibly corresponds to TRBD2 (5 bases). From germline, CDR1 is SGHRS and CDR2 YFSETQ. V was pared by 5 bases and J by 4 bases, with 13 bases between. The CDR3 has 13 amino acids. The CDR3 DNA follows: TGCGCCAGCAGTCTGGGAGAGAGGTACGAGCAGTACTTC. Protein: CASSLGERYEQYF.

The chain joins TRBV6-2 or TRBV6-3 to TRBJ2-1, with 7 positions matching TRBD2. V was pared by 0 bases and J by 8 bases, with 7 bases of the junction left unmatched. The CDR3 spans 15 residues. Germline lookup yields CDR1 MNHEY and CDR2 SVGEGT. The CDR3 sequence: CASSYSLAGGDEQFF. The CDR3 DNA is TGTGCCAGCAGTTACTCCTTAGCGGGCGGCGATGAGCAGTTCTTC.

The J gene is TRBJ2-5, the V gene TRBV29-1, with 7 bases identical to TRBD1. Germline CDR1 SQVTM, CDR2 ANQGSEA. J lost 5 bases, V lost 7 bases, and 19 bases had no gene match. This CDR3 region has 16 residues. The DNA of the CDR3 is TGCAGCGCGAAGGGAGAACAGGGGATTTTCTGGGAGACCCAGTACTTC. Translation: CSAKGEQGIFWETQYF.

The chain couples TRBV3-1 to TRBJ2-1; possibly TRBD2 for D (6 bases). Looked up from germline, CDR1 is LGHDT and CDR2 is YNNKEL (reference sequence). This CDR3 has 17 amino acids. Trimming removed 0 bases from V and 0 bases from J, with 12 bases in between. Here the CDR3 reads CASSQDLWRDSYNEQFF. CDR3 coding DNA: TGTGCCAGCAGCCAAGATCTCTGGCGGGACTCCTACAATGAGCAGTTCTTC.

The table lists this clonotype with a count of one. The chain has TRBV27 and TRBJ2-1, with 7 bases that match TRBD2. The junction had 12 bases not matched to a gene; V was cut back by 5 bases and J by 2 bases. This CDR3 has 17 amino acids. Germline loops: CDR1 MNHEY, CDR2 SMNVEV (reference sequence). This chain's CDR3 is CASSQQLGAGAYNEQFF. The CDR3 coding sequence is TGTGCCAGCAGTCAACAACTAGGGGCGGGAGCCTACAATGAGCAGTTCTTC.

V gene TRBV7-9 combines with J gene TRBJ2-7; D remains ambiguous. CDR3 length equals 13 residues. CDR1 SEHNR and CDR2 FQNEAQ come from the germline V gene (reference sequence). Trimming shortened V by 4 bases and J by 7 bases, and 14 bases separated the two germline ends. Here the CDR3 DNA reads TGTGCCAGCAGCTCGGTATTATTGGATGAGCAGTACTTC. It codes for CASSSVLLDEQYF.

The chain joins TRBV28 to TRBJ2-7; D gene ambiguous. The CDR3 is 15 residues long. The germline gives CDR1 MDHEN, CDR2 SYDVKM. Trimming stripped 1 base from V and 5 bases from J, with 15 bases between. DNA of the CDR3: TGTGCCAGCAGTTTATTTGGCAGTACGTCCAACGAGCAGTACTTC. Its protein product is CASSLFGSTSNEQYF.

Here the CDR3 reads CASSALLSGANVLTF. The CDR3 bases are TGTGCCAGCAGTGCCTTGCTCTCTGGGGCCAACGTCCTGACTTTC. The chain employs TRBV27 and TRBJ2-6; D ambiguous. The germline V gene encodes CDR1 MNHEY and CDR2 SMNVEV (reference sequence). Between the trimmed V and J ends, which lost 5 bases and 0 bases, there was a span of 8 bases. This CDR3 contains 15 residues.

Only one count was recorded for this clonotype. The chain is built from TRBV4-3 and TRBJ2-7, with a possible D match to TRBD1 (6 bases). The germline V gene has CDR1 LGHNA and CDR2 YSLEER. Trimming took 1 base from V and 0 from J, leaving 19 bases between them. This CDR3 comprises 18 residues. Here the CDR3 DNA reads TGCGCCAGCAGCCAAGCACAGTCGAGGGGGTCCGGCTCCTACGAGCAGTACTTC. Translating gives CASSQAQSRGSGSYEQYF.

This clonotype was recorded once. The gene calls are TRBV7-9 and TRBJ2-1; 9 positions agree with TRBD2. The CDR3 runs 18 residues. Trimming removed 5 bases from V and 2 bases from J; junction bases left unmatched: 13. Germline V CDR1 and CDR2: SEHNR, FQNEAQ (reference sequence). Written as DNA, the CDR3 is TGTGCCAGCAGCACCGAGGCCCTAGCGGGGACTACCTACAATGAGCAGTTCTTC. Amino acids: CASSTEALAGTTYNEQFF.

The chain is built from TRBV21-1 and TRBJ1-1; the D call TRBD1 from the table was never checked on the DNA. TRBV21-1 is tagged as a pseudogene. This CDR3 has 15 residues. CDR3 in DNA: TGTGCCAGCATCGGCACAAGGGGGAAGGAAACTGAAGCTTTCTTT. Its protein product is CASIGTRGKETEAFF.

The chain links TRBV9 to TRBJ2-7; the match to TRBD1 covers 11 bases. The CDR3 has 15 residues. With V trimmed by 3 bases and J by 4 bases, 6 bases remained unmatched. Germline-derived CDR1 and CDR2 are SGDLS and YYNGEE. The CDR3 sequence: CASSAGQGATYEQYF. Here the CDR3 DNA reads TGTGCCAGCAGCGCTGGACAGGGGGCTACGTACGAGCAGTACTTC.

Written as DNA, the CDR3 is TGTGCCAGCGGCCTCCTATCCGGGACAGGGCTCAATGAGCAGTTCTTC. Its protein product is CASGLLSGTGLNEQFF. The V call is TRBV11-2, the J call TRBJ2-1; 9 bases are a match to TRBD1. Germline CDR1 is SGHAT and CDR2 is FQNNGV. J lost 6 bases, V lost 8 bases, and 14 bases had no gene match. The CDR3 extends over 16 amino acids.

The rearrangement links TRBV28 to TRBJ1-2; D perhaps matches TRBD1 (5 bases). CDR1 MDHEN and CDR2 SYDVKM come from the germline V gene. With 6 bases removed from V and 4 bases from J, the gap between germline ends came to 18 bases. The CDR3 is 15 residues long. The CDR3: CASRRMGDHFYGYTF. In DNA form, the CDR3 reads TGTGCCAGCAGACGTATGGGGGATCATTTCTATGGCTACACCTTC.

This chain connects TRBV29-1 to TRBJ2-6; TRBD1 agrees at 9 bases. The CDR3 spans 16 residues. Germline values: CDR1 SQVTM, CDR2 ANQGSEA. The V segment lost 6 bases and the J segment 3 bases; nucleotides outside the gene matches: 9. The CDR3 is CSVLRDRVNGANVLTF. CDR3 DNA: TGCAGCGTCCTCCGGGACAGGGTAAATGGGGCCAACGTCCTGACTTTC. Full variable domain (remainder filled in from reference TRBV29-1 and TRBJ2-6): SAVISQKPSRDICQRGTSLTIQCQVDSQVTMMFWYRQQPGQSLTLIATANQGSEATYESGFVIDKFPISRPNLTFSTLTVSNMSPEDSSIYLCSVLRDRVNGANVLTFGAGSRLTVL.

The chain carries TRBV19 and TRBJ2-3, with D perhaps matching TRBD2 (5 bases). There are 14 residues in the CDR3. V was shortened by 6 bases and J by 4 bases, with 14 bases between the two germline ends. The germline V gene has CDR1 LNHDA and CDR2 SQIVND (reference sequence). The CDR3, as DNA: TGTGCCAGTAGGGACTTCGGGGAGCCAGATACGCAGTATTTT. It is translated as CASRDFGEPDTQYF.

Here the CDR3 reads CASSYVTGHLYEQYF. In DNA, the CDR3 is TGTGCCAGCAGTTATGTGACAGGACACCTCTACGAGCAGTACTTC. The chain has TRBV6-2 or TRBV6-3 and TRBJ2-7; possible D gene TRBD1, 6 bases. Germline V gene lookup returns CDR1 MNHEY and CDR2 SVGEGT. Trimming cost V 3 bases and J 3 bases, with 15 bases left between them. The length of the CDR3 is 15 residues.

This rearrangement joins TRBV18 to TRBJ2-3; 9 bases map to TRBD2. The V gene end was trimmed by 0 bases and the J gene end by 6 bases; junction bases not matched to a gene: 7. There are 16 residues in the CDR3. The germline CDR1 and CDR2 sequences are KGHSH and LQKENI. CDR3 region: CASSPPEREATDTQYF. Here the CDR3 DNA reads TGTGCCAGCTCACCACCGGAGCGGGAGGCAACGGATACGCAGTATTTT.